The clone carrying this TCR beta chain was found a few times. Its antigen is still unknown. This sample was taken from a study of post-analysis software for immune sequencing data. Points from the study as a whole: Relative to controls, patients had roughly five TRBV segments at higher frequency, with TRBV5-6, TRBV5-1 and TRBV20-1 among these.

The CDR3 sequence is 12 residues long. The junction had 5 bases not matched to a gene; V was cut back by 6 bases and J by 7 bases. CDR1 is SNHLY and CDR2 is FYNNEI in the germline V gene. The TCR beta cDNA libraries carried unique molecular identifiers. Starting from around 0.96 to 9.9 million T cells, the study yielded about 490,000 cDNA molecules. MiXCR was run by TCRdb on the PCR reads, yielding one entry per CDR3 protein. Seen here are about 770,000 distinct CDR3 sequences, more than 45% observed once, and the top ten hold 4.9%. This chain uses TRBV2 with TRBJ1-2, with TRBD1 matching over 7 bases. What was sequenced was blood. This receptor was identified in a girl between 5 and 17 years old with multiple sclerosis. CDR3 nucleotide sequence: TGTGCCAGCAGGGCCGACAGGGCTGGCTACACCTTC. It encodes CASRADRAGYTF. The whole variable domain, filled in from reference TRBV2 and TRBJ1-2, reads EPEVTQTPSHQVTQMGQEVILRCVPISNHLYFYWYRQILGQKVEFLVSFYNNEISEKSEIFDDQFSVERPDGSNFTLKIRSTKLEDSAMYFCASRADRAGYTFGSGTRLTVV.